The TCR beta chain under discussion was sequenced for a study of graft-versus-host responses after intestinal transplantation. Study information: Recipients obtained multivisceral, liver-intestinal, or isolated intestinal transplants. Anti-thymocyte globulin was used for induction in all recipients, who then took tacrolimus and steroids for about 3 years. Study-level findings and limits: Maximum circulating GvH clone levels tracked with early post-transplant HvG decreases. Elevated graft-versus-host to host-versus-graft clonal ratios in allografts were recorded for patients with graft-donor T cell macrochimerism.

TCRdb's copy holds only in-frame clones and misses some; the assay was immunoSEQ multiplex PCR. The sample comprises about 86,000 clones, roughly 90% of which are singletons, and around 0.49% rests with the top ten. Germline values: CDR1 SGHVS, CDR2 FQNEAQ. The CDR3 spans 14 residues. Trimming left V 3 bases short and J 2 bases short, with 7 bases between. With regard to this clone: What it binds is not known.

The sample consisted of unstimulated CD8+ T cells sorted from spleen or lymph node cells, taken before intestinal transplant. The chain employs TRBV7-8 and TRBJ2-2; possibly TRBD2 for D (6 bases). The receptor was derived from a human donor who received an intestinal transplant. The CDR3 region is CASSFSGNTGELFF. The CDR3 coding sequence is TGTGCCAGCAGCTTTAGCGGAAACACCGGGGAGCTGTTTTTT.